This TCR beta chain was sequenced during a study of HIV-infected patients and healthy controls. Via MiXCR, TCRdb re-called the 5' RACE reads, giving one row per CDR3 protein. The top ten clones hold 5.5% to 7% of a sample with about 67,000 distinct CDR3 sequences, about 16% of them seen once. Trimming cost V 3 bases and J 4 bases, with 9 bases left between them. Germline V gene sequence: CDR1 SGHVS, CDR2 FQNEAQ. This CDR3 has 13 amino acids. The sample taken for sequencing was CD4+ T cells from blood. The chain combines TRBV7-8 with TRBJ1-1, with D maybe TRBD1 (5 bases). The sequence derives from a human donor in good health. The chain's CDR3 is CASSLTVGTEAFF. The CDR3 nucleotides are TGTGCCAGCAGCTTGACAGTCGGCACTGAAGCTTTCTTT.